What follows are 32 T cell receptor beta chains derived from one specimen sequenced in a study of cytomegalovirus exposure and HLA in healthy donors. The PCR had 60 Vbeta and 13 Jbeta primers. Produced via immunoSEQ multiplex PCR; TCRdb's table is partial and in-frame only. The sample's table shows some 110,000 clones. The sequenced sample consisted of PBMCs. The receptors were sampled from a man in his forties or fifties in good health and CMV-seropositive.

This sequence joins TRBV19 and TRBJ2-3, with D perhaps matching TRBD2 (5 bases). Trimming took off 8 bases at V and 6 bases at J, with 21 bases between the two ends. The CDR3 covers 15 residues. Per the germline V gene, CDR1 is LNHDA and CDR2 is SQIVND (reference sequence). As DNA, the CDR3 is TGTGCCAGTTCCCTCCTAGCATCCAACACGGATACGCAGTATTTT. This encodes CASSLLASNTDTQYF.

The CDR3 loop reads CASSLGLAEDTQYF. The CDR3 DNA reads TGTGCCAGCAGCTTAGGACTAGCTGAGGATACGCAGTATTTT. This chain connects TRBV9 to TRBJ2-3; 8 nucleotides align to TRBD2. Per germline, CDR1 SGDLS and CDR2 YYNGEE. J gave up 6 bases and V 4 bases, and 7 bases lay outside the gene matches. The CDR3 length is 14 residues.

The gene calls are TRBV4-1 and TRBJ2-3, with 7 bases identical to TRBD2. There are 20 residues in the CDR3. CDR1 MGHRA and CDR2 YSYEKL come from the germline V gene. V was clipped by 4 bases and J by 4 bases; unmatched bases: 23. CDR3 nucleotide sequence: TGCGCCAGCAGCCTACCCTCACTACGCGGGAGAGGAGTTCGGGCAGATACGCAGTATTTT. Protein sequence: CASSLPSLRGRGVRADTQYF.

The chain joins TRBV28 to TRBJ1-2; tentatively, D is TRBD1 (6 bases). Germline values: CDR1 MDHEN, CDR2 SYDVKM. The V gene lost 5 bases and the J gene lost 1 base, with 8 bases spanning the gap. This CDR3 spans 13 amino acids. The DNA for the CDR3 is TGTGCCAGCAGTAGAGGGGGTAACTATGGCTACACCTTC. This gives the protein CASSRGGNYGYTF.

This chain links TRBV10-3 with TRBJ1-4; 7 bases fit TRBD1. The germline V gene encodes CDR1 ENHRY and CDR2 SYGVKD. V shed 5 bases, J shed 4 bases, and the junction held 7 bases outside the gene matches. This CDR3 spans 15 amino acids. The CDR3 loop is CAISQGQSYNEKLFF. The CDR3 DNA follows: TGTGCCATCAGTCAGGGACAGTCCTATAATGAAAAACTGTTTTTT.

J is TRBJ2-6 and V is TRBV7-2; maybe TRBD2 (7 bases). The germline V gene encodes CDR1 SGHTA and CDR2 FQGNSA. This CDR3 spans 18 amino acids. V gave up 2 bases and J gave up 0 bases, with 14 bases separating them. Here the CDR3 DNA reads TGTGCCAGCAGCTTATTAAGGGGGGGACGCTCTGGGGCCAACGTCCTGACTTTC. Protein: CASSLLRGGRSGANVLTF.

The chain links TRBV9 to TRBJ2-3; TRBD2 matches at 14 bases. Trimming took 0 bases from V and 5 from J; bases not matched to a gene: 5. The germline V gene encodes CDR1 SGDLS and CDR2 YYNGEE. The CDR3 loop spans 17 amino acids. The CDR3 region has the DNA TGTGCCAGCAGCGTAGTAGGACTAGCGGGGGGAAGAGATACGCAGTATTTT. Translated, it gives CASSVVGLAGGRDTQYF.

The V and J genes are TRBV28 and TRBJ1-4; possibly TRBD1 for D (5 bases). Germline lookup yields CDR1 MDHEN and CDR2 SYDVKM. Trimming took off 3 bases at V and 8 bases at J, with 13 bases between the two ends. This CDR3 comprises 14 residues. CDR3 nucleotide sequence: TGTGCCAGCAGTTTGTCGGGACTTGAGGAAAAACTGTTTTTT. It is translated as CASSLSGLEEKLFF.

CDR3 DNA sequence: TGTGCCAGCAGTTTTAACACCTACGAGCAGTACTTC. Protein: CASSFNTYEQYF. The chain uses TRBV27 and TRBJ2-7; D not resolved. The germline CDR1 and CDR2 sequences are MNHEY and SMNVEV (reference sequence). V gave up 3 bases and J gave up 2 bases, with 5 bases separating them. CDR3 length equals 12 residues.

V gene TRBV6-6 combines with J gene TRBJ1-3; perhaps TRBD1 as D (5 bases). Trimming took off 6 bases at V and 0 bases at J, with 9 bases between the two ends. Per the germline V gene, CDR1 is MNHNY and CDR2 is SVGAGI (reference sequence). CDR3 size: 14 residues. The CDR3 DNA sequence: TGTGCCAGCAGCACAGGAAACTCTGGAAACACCATATATTTT. Translation gives CASSTGNSGNTIYF.

V and J are TRBV6-1 and TRBJ1-2; TRBD1 is a possible D gene (5 bases). The V and J ends lost 11 bases and 3 bases respectively, with 16 bases between them. Germline CDR1 MNHNS, CDR2 SASEGT. The CDR3 has 13 amino acids. Written as DNA, the CDR3 is TGTGCCGGCGGCCGGGGGTACGACTATGGCTACACCTTC. This encodes CAGGRGYDYGYTF.

The gene calls are TRBV20-1 and TRBJ1-1, with 7 bases identical to TRBD1. Trimming cost V 6 bases and J 9 bases; bases outside gene matches: 4. Germline V gene lookup returns CDR1 DFQATT and CDR2 SNEGSKA (reference sequence). This CDR3 has 10 residues. In DNA form, the CDR3 reads TGCAGTGCCGGGACAGAAAAAGCTTTCTTT. Amino acids: CSAGTEKAFF.

The chain joins TRBV25-1 to TRBJ1-2; no reliable D call. Germline CDR1 MGHDK, CDR2 SYGVNS. The CDR3 totals 12 residues. V was trimmed by 2 bases and J by 4 bases, leaving 5 bases between them. The DNA of the CDR3 is TGTGCCAGCAGTGAAGGGCCCTATGGCTACACCTTC. Translation gives CASSEGPYGYTF.

J is TRBJ1-3 and V is TRBV25-1; D is perhaps TRBD1 (5 bases). Germline V gene lookup returns CDR1 MGHDK and CDR2 SYGVNS. This CDR3 has 15 residues. The V gene lost 2 bases and the J gene lost 1 base, with 9 bases spanning the gap. CDR3 protein: CASSEPGGSGNTIYF. For the CDR3, the DNA is TGTGCCAGCAGTGAACCCGGGGGGTCTGGAAACACCATATATTTT.

V and J are TRBV7-9 and TRBJ2-3; 10 bases are a match to TRBD2. Looked up from germline, CDR1 is SEHNR and CDR2 is FQNEAQ (reference sequence). With 6 bases clipped from V and 5 bases from J, the junction kept 8 bases outside the gene matches. This CDR3 has 15 amino acids. The DNA of the CDR3 is TGTGCCAGCAGGGAACTAGCGGGAAGGCGAGATACGCAGTATTTT. It specifies CASRELAGRRDTQYF.

This CDR3 reads CASSKDKTVAFF. CDR3 sequence (DNA): TGTGCCAGCAGCAAGGACAAGACGGTAGCTTTCTTT. The genes are TRBV6-5 and TRBJ1-1, with a possible D match to TRBD1 (5 bases). Germline V lookup: CDR1 MNHEY, CDR2 SVGAGI. Trimming removed 6 bases at V and 10 bases at J, with 15 bases between. The length of the CDR3 is 12 residues.

The chain joins TRBV7-2 to TRBJ2-7; 8 nucleotides agree with TRBD1. This CDR3 has 16 amino acids. Germline CDR1 reads SGHTA; CDR2 reads FQGNSA. Unmatched junction bases numbered 8, after V lost 3 bases and J lost 1 base. Here the CDR3 reads CASSFRAGGKSYEQYF. The CDR3 DNA reads as TGTGCCAGCAGCTTCCGCGCAGGGGGCAAGTCCTACGAGCAGTACTTC.

This chain joins TRBV27 and TRBJ2-1; the match to TRBD2 covers 8 bases. Germline V CDR1 and CDR2: MNHEY, SMNVEV (reference sequence). The CDR3 sequence is 14 residues long. V lost 4 bases to trimming and J lost 4 bases; unmatched junction nucleotides: 3. The CDR3 nucleotides are TGTGCCAGCAGTTCGGGACTAGTTTACAATGAGCAGTTCTTC. Translating gives CASSSGLVYNEQFF.

The chain uses TRBV19 and TRBJ1-5, with D tentatively TRBD1 (5 bases). The CDR3 consists of 14 residues. Between the trimmed V and J ends, which lost 8 bases and 1 base, there was a span of 12 bases. The germline gives CDR1 LNHDA, CDR2 SQIVND (reference sequence). The CDR3 reads CASEGQPSNQPQHF. CDR3 bases: TGTGCCAGTGAAGGACAACCAAGCAATCAGCCCCAGCATTTT.

This rearrangement joins TRBV10-3 to TRBJ1-5, with unresolved D. The germline CDR1 and CDR2 sequences are ENHRY and SYGVKD. V was clipped by 1 base and J by 9 bases, with 10 bases between them. The CDR3 runs 13 residues. CDR3 region: CAISELTSLPQHF. The CDR3 DNA is TGTGCCATCAGTGAGTTAACGAGTCTGCCCCAGCATTTT.

Of note for this clone: Other DNA sequences in this specimen translate into the identical CDR3. The chain uses TRBV27 and TRBJ1-5; perhaps TRBD1 as D (5 bases). The CDR3 sequence is 14 residues long. V was cut by 3 bases and J by 0 bases, with 6 bases left in between. Germline values: CDR1 MNHEY, CDR2 SMNVEV (reference sequence). The CDR3 spells CASSFQGSNQPQHF. In nucleotides, the CDR3 is TGTGCCAGCAGTTTTCAGGGTAGCAATCAGCCCCAGCATTTT.

The CDR3 is CAWIFGNTIYF. The CDR3 region has the DNA TGTGCCTGGATCTTTGGAAACACCATATATTTT. This chain connects TRBV30 to TRBJ1-3, with D unresolved. V was cut by 4 bases and J by 3 bases, with 4 bases left in between. The germline CDR1 and CDR2 sequences are GTSNPN and SVGIG (reference sequence). This CDR3 is built from 11 residues.

J is TRBJ2-7 and V is TRBV28, with a possible D match to TRBD2 (5 bases). Germline V lookup: CDR1 MDHEN, CDR2 SYDVKM. The CDR3 totals 14 residues. V lost 8 bases, J lost 3 bases, and 17 bases lay in between. The CDR3 DNA reads as TGTGCCAGCGCCCTAGAGGGCGCCGACTACGAGCAGTACTTC. It yields the protein CASALEGADYEQYF.

This chain links TRBV6-6 with TRBJ1-2, with 8 bases fitting TRBD1. Germline V CDR1 and CDR2: MNHNY, SVGAGI (reference sequence). The ends lost 4 bases at V and 3 bases at J; junction bases unmatched: 7. CDR3 length: 15 residues. The CDR3 loop reads CASSSTGEVYYGYTF. The CDR3 region has the DNA TGTGCCAGCAGTTCGACAGGGGAAGTATACTATGGCTACACCTTC.

Written as DNA, the CDR3 is TGTGCCAGTAGGATTGGACAGGGGGCCGGGGAGACCCAGTACTTC. Its protein product is CASRIGQGAGETQYF. The J gene is TRBJ2-5, the V gene TRBV19, with 11 bases aligning to TRBD1. Trimming at V came to 6 bases and at J to 5 bases, leaving 8 bases not matched to a gene. The CDR3 sequence is 15 residues long. CDR1 is LNHDA, CDR2 SQIVND, per germline (reference sequence).

This sequence joins TRBV6-1 and TRBJ2-7; no clear D gene. Germline loops: CDR1 MNHNS, CDR2 SASEGT. The V end lost 2 bases, the J end lost 4 bases, and 9 bases lay between the germline ends. This CDR3 is built from 13 residues. CDR3 protein: CASSETHKYEQYF. The CDR3 DNA follows: TGTGCCAGCAGTGAAACCCACAAGTACGAGCAGTACTTC.

The V call is TRBV19, the J call TRBJ2-7, with 11 bases matching TRBD2. Germline CDR1 is LNHDA and CDR2 is SQIVND (reference sequence). The trim removed 3 bases at V and 3 bases at J, leaving 1 base unmatched. The CDR3 is made up of 14 amino acids. The CDR3 sequence: CASSITSGSYEQYF. Here the CDR3 DNA reads TGTGCCAGTAGTATTACTAGCGGGAGCTACGAGCAGTACTTC. The full variable domain, with the rest looked up from reference TRBV19 and TRBJ2-7, is DGGITQSPKYLFRKEGQNVTLSCEQNLNHDAMYWYRQDPGQGLRLIYYSQIVNDFQKGDIAEGYSVSREKKESFPLTVTSAQKNPTAFYLCASSITSGSYEQYFGPGTRLTVT.

The chain uses TRBV19 and TRBJ1-4, with 7 nucleotides matching TRBD1. The V and J ends lost 6 bases and 4 bases, in that order; junction bases with no gene match: 11. The CDR3 has 16 amino acids. The germline V gene has CDR1 LNHDA and CDR2 SQIVND (reference sequence). The CDR3, as DNA: TGTGCCAGTAGCCGCGGCGGTAACAGGGGTAATGAAAAACTGTTTTTT. This translates into CASSRGGNRGNEKLFF.

The rearrangement links TRBV5-1 to TRBJ1-5, with D tentatively TRBD1 (5 bases). CDR1 is SGHRS and CDR2 is YFSETQ in the germline V gene. This CDR3 comprises 14 residues. V was cut by 4 bases and J by 3 bases, with 11 bases left in between. Here the CDR3 reads CASSPMGLNQPQHF. In DNA, the CDR3 is TGCGCCAGCAGCCCAATGGGGCTCAATCAGCCCCAGCATTTT.

The DNA for the CDR3 is TGCAGCGTGCTAGCGGGAGTATCGTCCTACGAGCAGTACTTC. This gives the protein CSVLAGVSSYEQYF. The chain has TRBV29-1 and TRBJ2-7, with 10 nucleotides matching TRBD2. The CDR3 sequence is 14 residues long. CDR1 and CDR2 (germline): SQVTM, ANQGSEA. Germline trimming cut 6 bases from V and 1 base from J; bases unmatched to any gene: 6.

The chain combines TRBV6-5 with TRBJ2-7; perhaps TRBD1 as D (6 bases). Looked up from germline, CDR1 is MNHEY and CDR2 is SVGAGI. This CDR3 is 13 amino acids long. Trimming cost V 3 bases and J 4 bases, with 10 bases left between them. For the CDR3, the DNA is TGTGCCAGCAGTTATCCCGGACAGTACGAGCAGTACTTC. It is translated as CASSYPGQYEQYF.

The rearrangement uses TRBV5-1 and TRBJ2-5; D possibly corresponds to TRBD1 (6 bases). CDR3 length: 16 amino acids. The V end lost 4 bases, the J end lost 1 base, and 17 bases lay between the germline ends. Per germline, CDR1 SGHRS and CDR2 YFSETQ. This CDR3 is CASSPQMRGFQETQYF. The DNA of the CDR3 is TGCGCCAGCAGCCCCCAAATGAGGGGGTTCCAAGAGACCCAGTACTTC.